This TCR beta chain comes out of a study of T cell repertoires in cytomegalovirus infection. TCRdb independently ran MiXCR on the reads; one entry per CDR3 protein. The sample includes approximately 730,000 distinct CDR3 sequences, almost 30% of them seen just once. Concerning this clonotype: Its antigen is still unknown.

The CDR3 contains 15 residues. The germline V gene encodes CDR1 MNHEY and CDR2 SMNVEV (reference sequence). V lost 5 bases to trimming and J lost 2 bases, with 16 bases between them. Specimen: cultured CD8+ T cells from PBMCs, collected from culture after CMV antigen stimulation. This TCR was recovered from a human donor in good health (CMV status not recorded). Some clones in this sample may be carry-over from other donors' samples. This chain joins TRBV27 and TRBJ2-7; perhaps TRBD2 as D (6 bases). The CDR3 region has the DNA TGTGCCAGCAGTAGGGGCGGGACGGCGACCTACGAGCAGTACTTC. Amino acids: CASSRGGTATYEQYF.